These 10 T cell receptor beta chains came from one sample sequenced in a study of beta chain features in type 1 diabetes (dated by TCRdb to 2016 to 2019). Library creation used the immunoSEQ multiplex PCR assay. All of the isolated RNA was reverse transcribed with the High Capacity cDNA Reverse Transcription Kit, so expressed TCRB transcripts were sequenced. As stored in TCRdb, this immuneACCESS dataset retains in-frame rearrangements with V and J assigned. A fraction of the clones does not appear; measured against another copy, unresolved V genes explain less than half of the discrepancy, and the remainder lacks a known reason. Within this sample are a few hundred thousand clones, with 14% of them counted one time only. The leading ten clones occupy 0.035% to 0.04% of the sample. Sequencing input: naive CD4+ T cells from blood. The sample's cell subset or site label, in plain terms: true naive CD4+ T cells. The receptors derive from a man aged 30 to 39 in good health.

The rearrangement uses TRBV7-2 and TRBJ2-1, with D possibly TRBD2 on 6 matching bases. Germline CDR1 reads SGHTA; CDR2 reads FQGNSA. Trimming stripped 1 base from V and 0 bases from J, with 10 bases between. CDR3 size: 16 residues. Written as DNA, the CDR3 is TGTGCCAGCAGCTTAGACCCGGGAGTCTCCTACAATGAGCAGTTCTTC. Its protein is CASSLDPGVSYNEQFF.

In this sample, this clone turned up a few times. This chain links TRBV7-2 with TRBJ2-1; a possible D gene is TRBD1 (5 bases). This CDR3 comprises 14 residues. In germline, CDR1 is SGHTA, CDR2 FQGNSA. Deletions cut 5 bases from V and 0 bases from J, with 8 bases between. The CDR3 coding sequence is TGTGCCAGCAGCCGAGACAGCTCCTACAATGAGCAGTTCTTC. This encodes CASSRDSSYNEQFF.

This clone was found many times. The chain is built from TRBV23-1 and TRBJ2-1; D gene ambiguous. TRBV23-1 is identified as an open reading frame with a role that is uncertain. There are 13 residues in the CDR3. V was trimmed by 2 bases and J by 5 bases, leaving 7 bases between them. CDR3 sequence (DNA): TGCGCCAGCAGTCAAAGATCTCACAATGAGCAGTTCTTC. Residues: CASSQRSHNEQFF.

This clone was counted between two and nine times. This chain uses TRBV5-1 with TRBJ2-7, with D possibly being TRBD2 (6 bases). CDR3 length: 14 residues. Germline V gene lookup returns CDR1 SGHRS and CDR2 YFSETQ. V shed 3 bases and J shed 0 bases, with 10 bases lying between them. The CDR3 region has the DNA TGCGCCAGCAGCTCGGGACTGTTCTCCTACGAGCAGTACTTC. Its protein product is CASSSGLFSYEQYF.

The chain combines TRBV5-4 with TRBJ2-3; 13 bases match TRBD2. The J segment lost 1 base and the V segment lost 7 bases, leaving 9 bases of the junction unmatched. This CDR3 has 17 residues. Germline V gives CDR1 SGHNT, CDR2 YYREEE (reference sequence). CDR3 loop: CASGQPTSGRGTDTQYF. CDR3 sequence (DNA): TGTGCCAGCGGCCAGCCAACTAGCGGGAGGGGCACAGATACGCAGTATTTT. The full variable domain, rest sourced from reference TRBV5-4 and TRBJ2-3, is ETGVTQSPTHLIKTRGQQVTLRCSSQSGHNTVSWYQQALGQGPQFIFQYYREEENGRGNFPPRFSGLQFPNYSSELNVNALELDDSALYLCASGQPTSGRGTDTQYFGPGTRLTVL.

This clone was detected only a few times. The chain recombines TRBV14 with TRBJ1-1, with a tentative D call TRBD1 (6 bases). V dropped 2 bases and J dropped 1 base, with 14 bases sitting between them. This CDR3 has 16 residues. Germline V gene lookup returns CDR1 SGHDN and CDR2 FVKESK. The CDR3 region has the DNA TGTGCCAGCAGCCAAACCATCCTGACAGGGAACACTGAAGCTTTCTTT. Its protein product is CASSQTILTGNTEAFF.

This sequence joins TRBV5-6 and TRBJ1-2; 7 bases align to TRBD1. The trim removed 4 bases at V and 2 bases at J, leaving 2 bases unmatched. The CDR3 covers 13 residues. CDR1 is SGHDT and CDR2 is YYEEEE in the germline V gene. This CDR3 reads CASSPTGNYGYTF. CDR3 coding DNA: TGTGCCAGCAGCCCGACAGGGAACTATGGCTACACCTTC.

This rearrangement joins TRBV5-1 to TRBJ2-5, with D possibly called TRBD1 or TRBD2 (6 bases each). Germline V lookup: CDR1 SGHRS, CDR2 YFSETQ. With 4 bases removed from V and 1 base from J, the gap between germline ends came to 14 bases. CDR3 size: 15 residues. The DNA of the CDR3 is TGCGCCAGCAGCCTTTTAGGAGGGGGCCAAGAGACCCAGTACTTC. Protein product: CASSLLGGGQETQYF.

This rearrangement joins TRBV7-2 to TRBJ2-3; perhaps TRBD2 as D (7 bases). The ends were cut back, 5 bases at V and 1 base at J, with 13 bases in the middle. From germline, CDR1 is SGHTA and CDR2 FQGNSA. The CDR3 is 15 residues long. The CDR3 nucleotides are TGTGCCAGCAGCACAAGGGGGGGTGGCACAGATACGCAGTATTTT. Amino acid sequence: CASSTRGGGTDTQYF.

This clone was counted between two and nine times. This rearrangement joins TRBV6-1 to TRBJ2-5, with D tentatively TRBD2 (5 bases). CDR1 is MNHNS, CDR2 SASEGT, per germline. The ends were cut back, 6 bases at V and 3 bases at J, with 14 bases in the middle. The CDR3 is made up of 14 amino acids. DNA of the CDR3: TGTGCCAGCAGCGGACCGCGGGCGGAAGAGACCCAGTACTTC. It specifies CASSGPRAEETQYF.